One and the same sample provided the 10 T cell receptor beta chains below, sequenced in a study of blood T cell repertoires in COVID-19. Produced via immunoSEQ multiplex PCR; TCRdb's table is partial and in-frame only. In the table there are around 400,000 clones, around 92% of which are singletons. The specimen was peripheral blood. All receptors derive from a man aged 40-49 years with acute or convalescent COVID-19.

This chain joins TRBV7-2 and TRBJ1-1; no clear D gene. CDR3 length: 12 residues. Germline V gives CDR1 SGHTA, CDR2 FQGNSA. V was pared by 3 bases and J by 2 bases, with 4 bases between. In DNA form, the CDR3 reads TGTGCCAGCAGCTTTAGCAACACTGAAGCTTTCTTT. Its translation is CASSFSNTEAFF.

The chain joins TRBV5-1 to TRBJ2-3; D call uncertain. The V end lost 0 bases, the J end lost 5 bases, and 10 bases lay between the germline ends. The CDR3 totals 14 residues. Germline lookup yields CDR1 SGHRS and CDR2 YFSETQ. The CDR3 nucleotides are TGCGCCAGCAGCTTGGAGAGCGTTGGAGATACGCAGTATTTT. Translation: CASSLESVGDTQYF.

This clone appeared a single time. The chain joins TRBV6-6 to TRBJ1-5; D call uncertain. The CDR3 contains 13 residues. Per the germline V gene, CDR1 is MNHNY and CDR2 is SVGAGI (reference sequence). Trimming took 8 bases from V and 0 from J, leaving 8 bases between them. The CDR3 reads CASSQDSNQPQHF. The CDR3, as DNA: TGTGCCAGCTCCCAGGATAGCAATCAGCCCCAGCATTTT.

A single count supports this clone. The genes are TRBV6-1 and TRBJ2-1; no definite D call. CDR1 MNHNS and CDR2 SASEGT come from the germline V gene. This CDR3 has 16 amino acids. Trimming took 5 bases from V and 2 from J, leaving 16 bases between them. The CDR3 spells CASSKGSAAAYNEQFF. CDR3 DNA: TGTGCCAGCAGTAAAGGGTCGGCGGCCGCCTACAATGAGCAGTTCTTC.

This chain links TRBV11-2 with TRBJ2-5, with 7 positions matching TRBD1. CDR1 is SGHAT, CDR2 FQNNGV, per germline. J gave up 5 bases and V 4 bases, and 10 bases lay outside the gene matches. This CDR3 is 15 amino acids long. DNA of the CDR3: TGTGCCAGCAGCTCCCTCAGGGGGACCTCGGAGACCCAGTACTTC. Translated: CASSSLRGTSETQYF. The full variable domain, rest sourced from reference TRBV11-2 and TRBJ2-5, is EAGVAQSPRYKIIEKRQSVAFWCNPISGHATLYWYQQILGQGPKLLIQFQNNGVVDDSQLPKDRFSAERLKGVDSTLKIQPAKLEDSAVYLCASSSLRGTSETQYFGPGTRLLVL.

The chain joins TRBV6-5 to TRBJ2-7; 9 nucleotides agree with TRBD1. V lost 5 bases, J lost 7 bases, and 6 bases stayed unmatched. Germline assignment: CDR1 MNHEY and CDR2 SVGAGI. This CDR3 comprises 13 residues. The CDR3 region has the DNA TGTGCCAGCAGTACTGGGACAGGGTATGAGCAGTACTTC. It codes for CASSTGTGYEQYF.

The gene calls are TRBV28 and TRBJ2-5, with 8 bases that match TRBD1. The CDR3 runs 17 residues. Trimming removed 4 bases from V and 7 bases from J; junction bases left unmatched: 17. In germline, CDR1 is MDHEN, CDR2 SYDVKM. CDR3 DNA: TGTGCCAGCAGTTCCCGGTCATTGGGACAGGTCCTCCGGACCCAGTACTTC. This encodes CASSSRSLGQVLRTQYF.

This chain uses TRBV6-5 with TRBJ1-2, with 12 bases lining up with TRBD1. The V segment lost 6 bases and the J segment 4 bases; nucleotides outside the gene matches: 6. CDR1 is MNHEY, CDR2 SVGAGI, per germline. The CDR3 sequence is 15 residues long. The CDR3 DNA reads TGTGCCAGCAGACGGGGACAGGGGGCGGCCTATGGCTACACCTTC. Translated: CASRRGQGAAYGYTF.

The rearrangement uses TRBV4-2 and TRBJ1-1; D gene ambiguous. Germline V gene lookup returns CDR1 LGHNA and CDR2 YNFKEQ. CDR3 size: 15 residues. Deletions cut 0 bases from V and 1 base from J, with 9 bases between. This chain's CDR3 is CASSQDPYSNTEAFF. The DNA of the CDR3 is TGTGCCAGCAGCCAAGATCCTTACTCGAACACTGAAGCTTTCTTT.

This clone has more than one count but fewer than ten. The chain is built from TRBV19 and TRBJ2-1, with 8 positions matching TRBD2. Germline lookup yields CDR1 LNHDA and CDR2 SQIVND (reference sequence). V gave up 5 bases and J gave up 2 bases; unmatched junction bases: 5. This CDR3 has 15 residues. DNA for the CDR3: TGTGCCAGTAGTCAAACTAGCGGAACCTACAATGAGCAGTTCTTC. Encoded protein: CASSQTSGTYNEQFF.